This T cell receptor beta chain stems from a study of shared clonotypes between healthy human individuals. The authors distributed each subset's genomic DNA evenly over several immunoSEQ plates. Per the original data handling: Filtering was not the same, since immunoSEQ gave junction-only sequences without quality scores. Libraries were prepared by immunoSEQ multiplex PCR; TCRdb keeps only in-frame clonotypes and omits some of them. Clone size and the V and J calls come from that table; the DNA yielded D and trimming. The sample gives approximately 510,000 clones, 75% to 85% of which show up once; 10% to 15% is in the top ten. The CDR3 spans 14 residues. Germline CDR1 and CDR2: MNHEY and SVGAGI. V shed 4 bases and J shed 2 bases, with 12 bases lying between them.

V gene TRBV6-5 combines with J gene TRBJ2-7, with D perhaps TRBD2 (6 bases). This sequence was found in a woman aged 40-49 years in good health. Some clones in this sample may be carry-over from other donors' samples. Sequencing was carried out using PBMCs. DNA for the CDR3: TGTGCCAGCAGTTCCCAGCGGGCCGCCTACGAGCAGTACTTC. Protein sequence: CASSSQRAAYEQYF.